The next 16 T cell receptor beta chains were all read from a single sample in a study of cytomegalovirus exposure and HLA in healthy donors. Use of 60 Vbeta and 13 Jbeta primers characterized the PCR. Clones were sequenced by immunoSEQ multiplex PCR, and TCRdb holds only the in-frame ones, with some missing. Counted here are tens of thousands of clones, more than 75% occurring once; the ten biggest clones make up 1.5% to 2%. Specimen: PBMCs. The receptors were sampled from a man between 18 and 29 years old in good health and CMV-seronegative.

V is TRBV28 and J is TRBJ2-2; 9 bases fit TRBD1. The J segment lost 4 bases and the V segment lost 5 bases, leaving 5 bases of the junction unmatched. CDR1 is MDHEN and CDR2 is SYDVKM in the germline V gene. CDR3 size: 15 residues. For the CDR3, the DNA is TGTGCCAGCAGTCCCACAGGGGGCCGCACCGGGGAGCTGTTTTTT. This encodes CASSPTGGRTGELFF.

The chain carries TRBV5-4 and TRBJ1-1; perhaps TRBD1 as D (6 bases). The CDR3 sequence is 15 residues long. Germline loops: CDR1 SGHNT, CDR2 YYREEE (reference sequence). V lost 0 bases and J 4 bases, leaving 13 bases between the germline ends. CDR3 amino acids: CASSLAGAGVTEAFF. The CDR3 nucleotides are TGTGCCAGCAGCTTGGCAGGGGCCGGGGTCACTGAAGCTTTCTTT.

The chain joins TRBV6-5 to TRBJ2-7; D perhaps matches TRBD2 (6 bases). This CDR3 spans 14 amino acids. Trimming removed 8 bases from V and 0 bases from J, with 14 bases in between. The germline gives CDR1 MNHEY, CDR2 SVGAGI. CDR3 region: CASGSAGLSYEQYF. CDR3 nucleotide sequence: TGTGCCAGCGGATCAGCGGGCCTCTCCTACGAGCAGTACTTC.

This clone was counted between two and nine times. The chain has TRBV11-2 and TRBJ1-1; the match to TRBD1 covers 7 bases. Germline values: CDR1 SGHAT, CDR2 FQNNGV. V gave up 5 bases and J gave up 5 bases; unmatched junction bases: 8. CDR3 length: 14 amino acids. CDR3 protein: CASSEGTVRTEAFF. CDR3 sequence (DNA): TGTGCCAGCAGCGAGGGGACAGTCCGGACTGAAGCTTTCTTT.

This sequence joins TRBV6-5 and TRBJ1-5, with D maybe TRBD1 (5 bases). This CDR3 has 15 residues. Germline V gives CDR1 MNHEY, CDR2 SVGAGI. Trimming shortened V by 5 bases and J by 1 base, and 12 bases separated the two germline ends. DNA for the CDR3: TGTGCCAGCAGTACGGTCGGGGGAAGCAATCAGCCCCAGCATTTT. It encodes CASSTVGGSNQPQHF.

The chain links TRBV6-6 to TRBJ1-4; D is ambiguous. Per the germline V gene, CDR1 is MNHNY and CDR2 is SVGAGI (reference sequence). Trimming cost V 2 bases and J 8 bases, with 12 bases left between them. The CDR3 is 14 residues long. In DNA, the CDR3 is TGTGCCAGCAGTTACCTTTCCCTGAGGGAAAAACTGTTTTTT. Its translation is CASSYLSLREKLFF.

This chain joins TRBV7-9 and TRBJ2-5; weak D call: TRBD1 (5 bases). CDR1 is SEHNR and CDR2 is FQNEAQ in the germline V gene (reference sequence). V shed 5 bases and J shed 4 bases, with 11 bases lying between them. There are 13 residues in the CDR3. This chain's CDR3 is CASSQQDTETQYF. The CDR3 DNA sequence: TGTGCCAGCAGCCAACAGGATACAGAGACCCAGTACTTC.

The sample holds a few counts of this clone. V gene TRBV1 combines with J gene TRBJ2-2; the D call TRBD2 from the table was never checked on the DNA. TRBV1 is given as a pseudogene. The CDR3 consists of 18 residues. CDR3: CTSSQVGERGEYTGELFF. In DNA form, the CDR3 reads TGCACCAGCAGCCAAGTCGGCGAGCGGGGGGAGTACACCGGGGAGCTGTTTTTT.

The chain uses TRBV6-1 and TRBJ2-7; a possible D gene is TRBD2 (6 bases). CDR1 is MNHNS and CDR2 is SASEGT in the germline V gene. This CDR3 has 14 residues. Trimming pared 4 bases from V and 1 base from J, leaving 11 bases between. The CDR3 reads CASSVRRESYEQYF. The CDR3 coding sequence is TGTGCCAGCAGTGTAAGACGGGAGTCCTACGAGCAGTACTTC.

This clone was counted between two and nine times. The chain carries TRBV6-5 and TRBJ1-1, with TRBD1 matching 7 bases. The germline V gene encodes CDR1 MNHEY and CDR2 SVGAGI. V trimming: 8 bases; J trimming: 3 bases; junction bases outside the gene matches: 9. This CDR3 has 14 residues. CDR3 region: CASFPTRGYTEAFF. CDR3 bases: TGTGCCAGCTTTCCGACCAGGGGGTACACTGAAGCTTTCTTT.

V is TRBV29-1 and J is TRBJ2-1, with 10 bases identical to TRBD2. The CDR3 length is 14 residues. Trimming removed 7 bases from V and 7 bases from J; junction bases left unmatched: 10. The germline gives CDR1 SQVTM, CDR2 ANQGSEA. The CDR3 DNA sequence: TGCAGCGCCCGAACTAGCGGGGCGGGGAATGAGCAGTTCTTC. It yields the protein CSARTSGAGNEQFF.

The chain uses TRBV5-1 and TRBJ2-7; TRBD1 matches 11 bases. The V segment lost 5 bases and the J segment 1 base; nucleotides outside the gene matches: 11. The CDR3 spans 17 residues. Germline loops: CDR1 SGHRS, CDR2 YFSETQ. CDR3 protein: CASRAGQGAFGSYEQYF. The CDR3 coding sequence is TGCGCCAGCAGGGCTGGACAGGGGGCCTTCGGGTCCTACGAGCAGTACTTC.

For this clone: One end of the junction varies from germline; a read error may be responsible. This chain joins TRBV5-1 and TRBJ2-7; 9 positions agree with TRBD1. This CDR3 contains 15 residues. Germline CDR1 SGHRS, CDR2 YFSETQ. The CDR3 sequence: CASSSGDRVDYERYF. Written as DNA, the CDR3 is TGCGCCAGCAGCTCGGGGGACAGGGTGGACTACGAGCGGTACTTC.

The chain recombines TRBV28 with TRBJ1-2, with 9 bases matching TRBD1. The germline gives CDR1 MDHEN, CDR2 SYDVKM. Trimming removed 5 bases from V and 6 bases from J; junction bases left unmatched: 19. The CDR3 spans 18 residues. For the CDR3, the DNA is TGTGCCAGCAGTCCACCGGGACAGGGACGGCTTAAGTCTGATGGCTACACCTTC. This sequence encodes CASSPPGQGRLKSDGYTF.

The chain combines TRBV4-2 with TRBJ2-1; the D gene is possibly TRBD2 (6 bases). The V gene's germline CDR1 is LGHNA and CDR2 YNFKEQ. The CDR3 spans 15 residues. Trimming stripped 5 bases from V and 1 base from J, with 12 bases between. Written as DNA, the CDR3 is TGTGCCAGCAGCACGGGACTCCTATCCTACAATGAGCAGTTCTTC. It codes for CASSTGLLSYNEQFF.

The chain carries TRBV7-2 and TRBJ2-1, with D perhaps TRBD2 (5 bases). Looked up from germline, CDR1 is SGHTA and CDR2 is FQGNSA. The CDR3 contains 15 residues. Trimming cost V 2 bases and J 5 bases, with 13 bases left between them. The CDR3 coding sequence is TGTGCCAGCAGCTTAATCGGGGTAGAGGACAATGAGCAGTTCTTC. Protein product: CASSLIGVEDNEQFF.